This T cell receptor (beta chain) was observed in a study of beta chain features in type 1 diabetes. The CDR3 has 16 residues. V lost 2 bases, J lost 2 bases, and 7 bases stayed unmatched. Germline loops: CDR1 SGHAT, CDR2 FQNNGV. Of note for this clone: Antigen unknown.

In total, each donor contributed a single heparinised blood draw that averaged about 110 mL. Purity exceeded 95% in all sorted populations. Study observations and caveats: Diminished insertions and augmented deletions at VDJ junctions characterized type 1 diabetes patients. A moderate, significant TCRB CDR3 shortening appeared in type 1 diabetes across four CD4+ subsets. Naive, central memory and Treg TCRB repertoires appeared more alike in patients than in healthy donors.

Expressed TCRB transcripts were sequenced after all isolated RNA was converted to cDNA. The data were produced by immunoSEQ multiplex PCR, yet TCRdb's version contains in-frame clones alone and is incomplete. The sample lists tens of thousands of clones, around 50% occurring once. This chain uses TRBV11-2 with TRBJ2-3; 7 bases agree with TRBD1. The specimen sequenced was Tregs from blood. This receptor was obtained from a woman aged 40-49 years with type 1 diabetes. CDR3 region: CASSLLRDRITDTQYF. The CDR3 bases are TGTGCCAGCAGCTTACTAAGGGACAGAATCACAGATACGCAGTATTTT.